The clone carrying this TCR beta chain was observed many times. The library was built from approximately 400 ng RNA with molecular barcoded adaptors for alpha/delta and beta/gamma chains. Using its own MiXCR run on the reads, TCRdb lists one record per CDR3 protein. The sample yields about 90,000 distinct CDR3 sequences, over 9% seen once. These data are taken from a study of read filtering for tumor transcriptome and immune sequencing. Study overall: Among patients, 17 to 20 were male and more than 11 female, aged about 40 to 90 (mean roughly 63). Under 10 patients were R-ISS I, more than 15 were R-ISS II, 7 were R-ISS III.

CDR1 and CDR2 (germline): SGHVS, FQNEAQ. The CDR3 consists of 19 residues. The V end was cut by 4 bases, the J end by 4 bases, with 29 bases between. Every patient had bone marrow sampled while the disease was active. This chain uses TRBV7-8 with TRBJ2-7; D ambiguous. Sequenced input: a population of CD138-negative cells sorted from bone marrow. The sequence derives from a donor aged 40 or older with multiple myeloma. The CDR3 is CASSSGRLGLELQKYEQYF. The CDR3 DNA sequence: TGTGCCAGCAGCTCAGGAAGGCTAGGGCTTGAGCTACAAAAATACGAGCAGTACTTC.